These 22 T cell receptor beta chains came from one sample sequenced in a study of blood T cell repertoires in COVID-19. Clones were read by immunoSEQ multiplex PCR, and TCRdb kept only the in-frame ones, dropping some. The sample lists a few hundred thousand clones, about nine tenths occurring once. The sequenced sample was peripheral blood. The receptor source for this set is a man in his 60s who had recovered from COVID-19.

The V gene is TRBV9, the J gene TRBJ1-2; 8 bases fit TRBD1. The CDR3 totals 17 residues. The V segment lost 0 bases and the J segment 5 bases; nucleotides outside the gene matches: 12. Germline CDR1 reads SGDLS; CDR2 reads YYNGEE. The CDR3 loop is CASSVGGRTGKGYGYTF. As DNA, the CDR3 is TGTGCCAGCAGCGTAGGCGGACGGACAGGGAAGGGATATGGCTACACCTTC.

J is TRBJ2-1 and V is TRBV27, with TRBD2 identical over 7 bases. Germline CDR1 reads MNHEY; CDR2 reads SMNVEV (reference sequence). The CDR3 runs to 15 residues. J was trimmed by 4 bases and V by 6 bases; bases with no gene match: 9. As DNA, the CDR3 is TGTGCCAGCAGCCGCGCGGGGGTGCAGTACAATGAGCAGTTCTTC. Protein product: CASSRAGVQYNEQFF.

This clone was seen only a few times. The CDR3 nucleotides read TGTGCCAGCGCCCAACAGACAGGGTCTGGAAACACCATATATTTT. It translates to CASAQQTGSGNTIYF. J is TRBJ1-3 and V is TRBV6-5; 7 bases map to TRBD1. With 8 bases clipped from V and 1 base from J, the junction kept 8 bases outside the gene matches. CDR1 and CDR2 from the germline V gene are MNHEY and SVGAGI. The CDR3 consists of 15 residues.

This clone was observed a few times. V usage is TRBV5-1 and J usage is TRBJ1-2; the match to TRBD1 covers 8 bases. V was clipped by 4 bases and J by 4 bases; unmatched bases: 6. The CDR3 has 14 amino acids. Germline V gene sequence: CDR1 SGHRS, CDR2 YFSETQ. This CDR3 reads CASSTPGQGYGYTF. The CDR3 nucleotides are TGCGCCAGCAGCACACCCGGACAGGGCTATGGCTACACCTTC.

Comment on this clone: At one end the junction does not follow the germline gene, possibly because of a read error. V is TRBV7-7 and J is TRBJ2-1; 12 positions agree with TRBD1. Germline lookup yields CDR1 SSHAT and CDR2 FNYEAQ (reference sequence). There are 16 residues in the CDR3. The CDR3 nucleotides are TGTGCTAGCAGCCCGGGGACAGGGGGCCTGTGGAATGAGCAGTTCTTC. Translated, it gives CASSPGTGGLWNEQFF.

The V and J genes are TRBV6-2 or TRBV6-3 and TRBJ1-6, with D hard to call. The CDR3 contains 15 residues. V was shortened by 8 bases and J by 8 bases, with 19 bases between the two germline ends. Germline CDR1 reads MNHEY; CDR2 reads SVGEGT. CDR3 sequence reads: CASGQDGRFYSPLHF. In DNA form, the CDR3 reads TGTGCCAGCGGCCAGGATGGGAGGTTTTATTCACCCCTCCACTTT.

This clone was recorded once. CDR3 region: CASSDIYEQYF. DNA of the CDR3: TGTGCCAGCAGTGACATCTACGAGCAGTACTTC. The V and J genes are TRBV12-3 or TRBV12-4 and TRBJ2-7; no clear D gene. The CDR3 is 11 amino acids. The V end lost 5 bases, the J end lost 3 bases, and 5 bases lay between the germline ends.

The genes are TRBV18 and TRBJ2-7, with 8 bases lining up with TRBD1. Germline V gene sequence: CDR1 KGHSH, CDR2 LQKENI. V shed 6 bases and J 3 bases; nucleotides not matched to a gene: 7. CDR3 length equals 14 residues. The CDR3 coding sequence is TGTGCCAGCTCTAAGGACAGGGATTACTACGAGCAGTACTTC. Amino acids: CASSKDRDYYEQYF.

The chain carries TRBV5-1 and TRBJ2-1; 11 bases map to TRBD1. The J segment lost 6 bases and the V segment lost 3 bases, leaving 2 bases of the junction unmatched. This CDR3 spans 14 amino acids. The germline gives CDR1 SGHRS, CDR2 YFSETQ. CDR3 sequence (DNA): TGCGCCAGCAGCTGGGGGACAGGGGGCAATGAGCAGTTCTTC. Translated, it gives CASSWGTGGNEQFF. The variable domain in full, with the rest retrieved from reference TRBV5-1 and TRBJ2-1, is KAGVTQTPRYLIKTRGQQVTLSCSPISGHRSVSWYQQTPGQGLQFLFEYFSETQRNKGNFPGRFSGRQFSNSRSEMNVSTLELGDSALYLCASSWGTGGNEQFFGPGTRLTVL.

The CDR3 region is CASSFVGGATDTQYF. The CDR3 nucleotides read TGTGCCAGCAGCTTCGTCGGGGGGGCCACAGATACGCAGTATTTT. The V and J genes are TRBV7-2 and TRBJ2-3; 8 nucleotides align to TRBD2. CDR3 length: 15 residues. The ends lost 3 bases at V and 2 bases at J; junction bases unmatched: 4. Germline CDR1 and CDR2: SGHTA and FQGNSA.

The CDR3 DNA sequence: TGTGCCAGTAGTATTATGAGGAGCAATCAGCCCCAGCATTTT. Translating gives CASSIMRSNQPQHF. This chain links TRBV19 with TRBJ1-5; D remains ambiguous. Germline CDR1 is LNHDA and CDR2 is SQIVND (reference sequence). The V end lost 3 bases, the J end lost 1 base, and 7 bases lay between the germline ends. The CDR3 runs 14 residues.

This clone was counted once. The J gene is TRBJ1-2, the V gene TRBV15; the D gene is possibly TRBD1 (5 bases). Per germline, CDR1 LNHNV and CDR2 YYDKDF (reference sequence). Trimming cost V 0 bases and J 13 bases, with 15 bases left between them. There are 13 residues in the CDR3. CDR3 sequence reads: CATSREDIGWRTF. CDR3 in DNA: TGTGCCACCAGCAGAGAGGACATCGGCTGGCGCACCTTC.

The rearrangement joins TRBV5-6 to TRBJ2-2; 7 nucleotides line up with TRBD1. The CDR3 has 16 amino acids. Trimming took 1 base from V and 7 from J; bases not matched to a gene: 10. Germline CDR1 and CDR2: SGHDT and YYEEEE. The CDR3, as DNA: TGTGCCAGCAGCTTGCCCGGGACAGAGTTTGGCGGGGAGCTGTTTTTT. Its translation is CASSLPGTEFGGELFF.

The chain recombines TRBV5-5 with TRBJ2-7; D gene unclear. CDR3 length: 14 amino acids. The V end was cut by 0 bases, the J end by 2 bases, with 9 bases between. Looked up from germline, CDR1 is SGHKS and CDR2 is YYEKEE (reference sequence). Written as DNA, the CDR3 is TGTGCCAGCAGCTTGGTGGTCAGGACCTACGAGCAGTACTTC. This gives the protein CASSLVVRTYEQYF.

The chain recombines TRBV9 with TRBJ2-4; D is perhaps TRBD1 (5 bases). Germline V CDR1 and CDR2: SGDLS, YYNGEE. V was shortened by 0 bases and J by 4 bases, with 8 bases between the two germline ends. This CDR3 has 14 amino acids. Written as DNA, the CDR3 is TGTGCCAGCAGCGTAGGGGGCGATAAAAACATTCAGTACTTC. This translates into CASSVGGDKNIQYF.

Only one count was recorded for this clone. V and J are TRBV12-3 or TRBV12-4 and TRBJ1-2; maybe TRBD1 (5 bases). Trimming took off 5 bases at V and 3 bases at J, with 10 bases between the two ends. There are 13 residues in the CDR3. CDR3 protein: CASSIRADYGYTF. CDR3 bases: TGTGCCAGCAGTATCAGGGCCGACTATGGCTACACCTTC.

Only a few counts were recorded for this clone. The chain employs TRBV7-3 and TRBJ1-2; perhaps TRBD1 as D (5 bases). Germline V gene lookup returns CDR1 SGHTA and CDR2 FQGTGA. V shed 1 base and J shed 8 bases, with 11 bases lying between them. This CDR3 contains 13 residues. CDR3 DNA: TGTGCCAGCAGCTTAATGGGGCGTGGAGGCTACACCTTC. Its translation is CASSLMGRGGYTF.

Written as DNA, the CDR3 is TGTGCCAGTAGTATAGGGAGGAGGACTGAAGCTTTCTTT. Its translation is CASSIGRRTEAFF. The chain links TRBV19 to TRBJ1-1; D is unresolved. V lost 1 base, J lost 5 bases, and 8 bases lay in between. This CDR3 has 13 residues. Germline-derived CDR1 and CDR2 are LNHDA and SQIVND (reference sequence).

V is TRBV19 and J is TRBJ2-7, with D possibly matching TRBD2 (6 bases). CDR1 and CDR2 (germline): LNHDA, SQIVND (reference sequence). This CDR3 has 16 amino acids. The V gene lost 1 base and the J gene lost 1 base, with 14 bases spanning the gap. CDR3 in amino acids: CASSIGGSGGSYEQYF. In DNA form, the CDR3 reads TGTGCCAGTAGTATAGGCGGATCCGGGGGTTCCTACGAGCAGTACTTC.

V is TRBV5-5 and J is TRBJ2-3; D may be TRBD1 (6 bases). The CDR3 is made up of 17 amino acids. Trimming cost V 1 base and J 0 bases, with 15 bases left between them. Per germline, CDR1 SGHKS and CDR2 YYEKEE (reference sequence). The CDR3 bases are TGTGCCAGCAGCTTGCCCCGACAGGCGTCTAGCACAGATACGCAGTATTTT. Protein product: CASSLPRQASSTDTQYF.

This chain's CDR3 is CATSRERGGSTDTQYF. Written as DNA, the CDR3 is TGTGCCACCAGCAGAGAGCGGGGGGGGAGCACAGATACGCAGTATTTT. V and J are TRBV15 and TRBJ2-3; 9 bases match TRBD2. With V trimmed by 0 bases and J by 0 bases, 1 base remained unmatched. The CDR3 totals 16 residues. CDR1 is LNHNV and CDR2 is YYDKDF in the germline V gene (reference sequence). The full variable domain, completed using reference TRBV15 and TRBJ2-3, is DAMVIQNPRYQVTQFGKPVTLSCSQTLNHNVMYWYQQKSSQAPKLLFHYYDKDFNNEADTPDNFQSRRPNTSFCFLDIRSPGLGDTAMYLCATSRERGGSTDTQYFGPGTRLTVL.

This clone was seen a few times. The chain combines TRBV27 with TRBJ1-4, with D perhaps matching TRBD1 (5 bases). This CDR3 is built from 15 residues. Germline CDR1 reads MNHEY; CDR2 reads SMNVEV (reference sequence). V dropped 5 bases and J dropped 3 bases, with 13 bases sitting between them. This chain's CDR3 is CASSPSPRANEKLFF. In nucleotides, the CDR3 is TGTGCCAGCAGTCCCTCCCCCAGGGCTAATGAAAAACTGTTTTTT.